Listed below are T cell receptor beta chains from one sample, sequenced in a study of human T cells and chemical hapten exposure. TCRdb passed the RACE reads through MiXCR, listing each CDR3 protein once. The profile shows 50,000 to 65,000 distinct CDR3 sequences, around 7% of them singletons. The sequenced sample was whole blood, obtained in connection with sensitization to the hapten diphenylcyclopropenone (DPC). Receptors originate from a woman younger than 45 with alopecia areata. Some clones in this sample may be carry-over from other donors' samples. Both conserved end residues are trimmed from each CDR3. Fields, in order: CDR3 length, J gene, V gene, clone size, CDR3 protein. Clone size is stated in some rows and not others, as once, few, many or a class when expanded.

length: 13; J: TRBJ2-3; V: TRBV20-1; size: many; CDR3: SAPALAENSDTQY
length: 13; J: TRBJ2-5; V: TRBV7-2; size: many; CDR3: ASSLGPRPTETQY
length: 11; J: TRBJ2-1; V: TRBV11-1; size: few; CDR3: ASSLARTGEQF
length: 14; J: TRBJ1-1; V: TRBV20-1; size: few; CDR3: SARYRGGRGRTEAF
length: 12; J: TRBJ1-4; V: TRBV4-2; size: many; CDR3: ASSQPLQGEKLF
length: 12; J: TRBJ2-2; V: TRBV20-1; size: many; CDR3: SAVRGDRTGELF
length: 14; J: TRBJ1-2; V: TRBV7-9; size: few; CDR3: ASSLYITGDGYGYT
length: 14; J: TRBJ2-1; V: TRBV3-1; size: many; CDR3: ASSQLDQATYNEQF
length: 13; J: TRBJ1-5; V: TRBV12-3/TRBV12-4; size: many; CDR3: ASSPLGVTDQPQH
length: 12; J: TRBJ1-1; V: TRBV4-1; size: many; CDR3: ASSQDLFSQRAF
length: 12; J: TRBJ2-7; V: TRBV19; size: NA; CDR3: ASSVGGGLSEQY
length: 12; J: TRBJ2-5; V: TRBV7-6; size: many; CDR3: ASSERPGQETQY
length: 11; J: TRBJ1-1; V: TRBV30; size: many; CDR3: AWKVTFWDLAF
length: 11; J: TRBJ1-6; V: TRBV3-1; size: few; CDR3: ASSLAVYSPLH
length: 15; J: TRBJ2-3; V: TRBV7-8; size: many; CDR3: ASSLGRSAGGTDTQY
length: 13; J: TRBJ2-2; V: TRBV30; size: many; CDR3: AWGEDSRNTGELF
length: 15; J: TRBJ1-6; V: TRBV6-5; size: many; CDR3: ASSYWGGGGENSPLH
length: 11; J: TRBJ1-6; V: TRBV18; size: few; CDR3: ASSPYHNSPLH
length: 10; J: TRBJ2-3; V: TRBV25-1; size: NA; CDR3: VSSGTADTQY
length: 13; J: TRBJ2-3; V: TRBV5-4; size: many; CDR3: ASSLVRERTDTQY
length: 11; J: TRBJ1-4; V: TRBV20-1; size: many; CDR3: SARGTGVEKLF
length: 13; J: TRBJ2-1; V: TRBV5-1; size: few; CDR3: ASSFWTGTYNEQF
length: 13; J: TRBJ1-6; V: TRBV20-1; size: few; CDR3: SASPGGGPNSPLH
length: 14; J: TRBJ1-3; V: TRBV12-3/TRBV12-4; size: NA; CDR3: ASSPSTGYSGNTIY
length: 17; J: TRBJ2-3; V: TRBV19; size: few; CDR3: AISPGAIGVVGSTDTQY
length: 14; J: TRBJ1-1; V: TRBV5-1; size: many; CDR3: ASSLNSRNQNTEAF
length: 14; J: TRBJ2-3; V: TRBV12-3/TRBV12-4; size: many; CDR3: ASSFYLTKETDTQY
length: 13; J: TRBJ1-3; V: TRBV3-1; size: many; CDR3: ASSRDRNFGNTIY
length: 11; J: TRBJ2-1; V: TRBV6-5; size: many; CDR3: ASSYSRLDEQF
length: 13; J: TRBJ1-5; V: TRBV5-5; size: many; CDR3: ASSLEGMGGQPQH
length: 14; J: TRBJ2-3; V: TRBV3-1; size: many; CDR3: ASSPEGLALADTQY
length: 14; J: TRBJ2-2; V: TRBV5-6; size: many; CDR3: ASSPRTSGVTGELF
length: 15; J: TRBJ1-2; V: TRBV27; size: few; CDR3: ASSSVIRGGWNYGYT
length: 12; J: TRBJ1-2; V: TRBV6-5; size: many; CDR3: ASSYDRRGRGYT
length: 14; J: TRBJ1-4; V: TRBV15; size: NA; CDR3: ATSRDRGQGGEKLF
length: 14; J: TRBJ1-2; V: TRBV14; size: many; CDR3: ASTPLGRQGNDGYT
length: 13; J: TRBJ2-1; V: TRBV29-1; size: few; CDR3: SVRGGGPPGNEQF